Sequencing of this T cell receptor beta chain was carried out in a study of T cell responses to AZD1222 COVID-19 vaccine. Study-level information: Whether given at about 4 or about 12 weeks, second doses were pooled.

This clone has a single count. No antigen is known for it. Sequenced by immunoSEQ multiplex PCR; TCRdb stores in-frame clones only, minus some. The sample has over 90,000 clones, around 92% seen once. This CDR3 has 14 residues. The V and J ends lost 5 bases and 5 bases, in that order; junction bases with no gene match: 6. The germline V gene encodes CDR1 MNHEY and CDR2 SMNVEV (reference sequence). Overall study results and limits: Donors were largely white British and mainly female; clonal diversity was possibly underestimated.

This sequence was found in an adult in good health. Sequencing was performed on peripheral blood, taken on day 0 of AZD1222 vaccination. V is TRBV27 and J is TRBJ1-2; TRBD1 matches 9 bases. This CDR3 reads CASSAGTGRYGYTF. The CDR3 DNA sequence: TGTGCCAGCAGTGCCGGGACAGGGAGGTATGGCTACACCTTC.